The clone carrying this T cell receptor beta chain was counted many times. What it recognizes is unknown. Germline V gene data show CDR1 as ENHRY and CDR2 as SYGVKD. CDR3 size: 12 residues. Deletions cut 3 bases from V and 4 bases from J, with 4 bases between. This record comes from a study of neurological immune-mediated disorders. Study findings and constraints: The most TCR clonal expansion was seen in HTLV-1-associated myelopathy, and the least was seen in multiple sclerosis, which fell below healthy controls.

Unsorted libraries were derived from 2 million PBMCs stored at -80 C. The cDNA was synthesized by 5'RACE incorporating 10-nucleotide random UMIs. TCRdb re-called the 5' RACE reads with MiXCR, one entry per CDR3 protein. The sample contains about 59,000 distinct CDR3 sequences, roughly an eighth of which appear only once. The sequence was collected from a woman aged 60-75 years with HTLV-1-associated myelopathy (HAM/TSP). The genes are TRBV10-3 and TRBJ1-5, with no clear D. The specimen was PBMCs. The CDR3 coding sequence is TGTGCCATCAGTGACTCTAATCAGCCCCAGCATTTT. Residues: CAISDSNQPQHF.